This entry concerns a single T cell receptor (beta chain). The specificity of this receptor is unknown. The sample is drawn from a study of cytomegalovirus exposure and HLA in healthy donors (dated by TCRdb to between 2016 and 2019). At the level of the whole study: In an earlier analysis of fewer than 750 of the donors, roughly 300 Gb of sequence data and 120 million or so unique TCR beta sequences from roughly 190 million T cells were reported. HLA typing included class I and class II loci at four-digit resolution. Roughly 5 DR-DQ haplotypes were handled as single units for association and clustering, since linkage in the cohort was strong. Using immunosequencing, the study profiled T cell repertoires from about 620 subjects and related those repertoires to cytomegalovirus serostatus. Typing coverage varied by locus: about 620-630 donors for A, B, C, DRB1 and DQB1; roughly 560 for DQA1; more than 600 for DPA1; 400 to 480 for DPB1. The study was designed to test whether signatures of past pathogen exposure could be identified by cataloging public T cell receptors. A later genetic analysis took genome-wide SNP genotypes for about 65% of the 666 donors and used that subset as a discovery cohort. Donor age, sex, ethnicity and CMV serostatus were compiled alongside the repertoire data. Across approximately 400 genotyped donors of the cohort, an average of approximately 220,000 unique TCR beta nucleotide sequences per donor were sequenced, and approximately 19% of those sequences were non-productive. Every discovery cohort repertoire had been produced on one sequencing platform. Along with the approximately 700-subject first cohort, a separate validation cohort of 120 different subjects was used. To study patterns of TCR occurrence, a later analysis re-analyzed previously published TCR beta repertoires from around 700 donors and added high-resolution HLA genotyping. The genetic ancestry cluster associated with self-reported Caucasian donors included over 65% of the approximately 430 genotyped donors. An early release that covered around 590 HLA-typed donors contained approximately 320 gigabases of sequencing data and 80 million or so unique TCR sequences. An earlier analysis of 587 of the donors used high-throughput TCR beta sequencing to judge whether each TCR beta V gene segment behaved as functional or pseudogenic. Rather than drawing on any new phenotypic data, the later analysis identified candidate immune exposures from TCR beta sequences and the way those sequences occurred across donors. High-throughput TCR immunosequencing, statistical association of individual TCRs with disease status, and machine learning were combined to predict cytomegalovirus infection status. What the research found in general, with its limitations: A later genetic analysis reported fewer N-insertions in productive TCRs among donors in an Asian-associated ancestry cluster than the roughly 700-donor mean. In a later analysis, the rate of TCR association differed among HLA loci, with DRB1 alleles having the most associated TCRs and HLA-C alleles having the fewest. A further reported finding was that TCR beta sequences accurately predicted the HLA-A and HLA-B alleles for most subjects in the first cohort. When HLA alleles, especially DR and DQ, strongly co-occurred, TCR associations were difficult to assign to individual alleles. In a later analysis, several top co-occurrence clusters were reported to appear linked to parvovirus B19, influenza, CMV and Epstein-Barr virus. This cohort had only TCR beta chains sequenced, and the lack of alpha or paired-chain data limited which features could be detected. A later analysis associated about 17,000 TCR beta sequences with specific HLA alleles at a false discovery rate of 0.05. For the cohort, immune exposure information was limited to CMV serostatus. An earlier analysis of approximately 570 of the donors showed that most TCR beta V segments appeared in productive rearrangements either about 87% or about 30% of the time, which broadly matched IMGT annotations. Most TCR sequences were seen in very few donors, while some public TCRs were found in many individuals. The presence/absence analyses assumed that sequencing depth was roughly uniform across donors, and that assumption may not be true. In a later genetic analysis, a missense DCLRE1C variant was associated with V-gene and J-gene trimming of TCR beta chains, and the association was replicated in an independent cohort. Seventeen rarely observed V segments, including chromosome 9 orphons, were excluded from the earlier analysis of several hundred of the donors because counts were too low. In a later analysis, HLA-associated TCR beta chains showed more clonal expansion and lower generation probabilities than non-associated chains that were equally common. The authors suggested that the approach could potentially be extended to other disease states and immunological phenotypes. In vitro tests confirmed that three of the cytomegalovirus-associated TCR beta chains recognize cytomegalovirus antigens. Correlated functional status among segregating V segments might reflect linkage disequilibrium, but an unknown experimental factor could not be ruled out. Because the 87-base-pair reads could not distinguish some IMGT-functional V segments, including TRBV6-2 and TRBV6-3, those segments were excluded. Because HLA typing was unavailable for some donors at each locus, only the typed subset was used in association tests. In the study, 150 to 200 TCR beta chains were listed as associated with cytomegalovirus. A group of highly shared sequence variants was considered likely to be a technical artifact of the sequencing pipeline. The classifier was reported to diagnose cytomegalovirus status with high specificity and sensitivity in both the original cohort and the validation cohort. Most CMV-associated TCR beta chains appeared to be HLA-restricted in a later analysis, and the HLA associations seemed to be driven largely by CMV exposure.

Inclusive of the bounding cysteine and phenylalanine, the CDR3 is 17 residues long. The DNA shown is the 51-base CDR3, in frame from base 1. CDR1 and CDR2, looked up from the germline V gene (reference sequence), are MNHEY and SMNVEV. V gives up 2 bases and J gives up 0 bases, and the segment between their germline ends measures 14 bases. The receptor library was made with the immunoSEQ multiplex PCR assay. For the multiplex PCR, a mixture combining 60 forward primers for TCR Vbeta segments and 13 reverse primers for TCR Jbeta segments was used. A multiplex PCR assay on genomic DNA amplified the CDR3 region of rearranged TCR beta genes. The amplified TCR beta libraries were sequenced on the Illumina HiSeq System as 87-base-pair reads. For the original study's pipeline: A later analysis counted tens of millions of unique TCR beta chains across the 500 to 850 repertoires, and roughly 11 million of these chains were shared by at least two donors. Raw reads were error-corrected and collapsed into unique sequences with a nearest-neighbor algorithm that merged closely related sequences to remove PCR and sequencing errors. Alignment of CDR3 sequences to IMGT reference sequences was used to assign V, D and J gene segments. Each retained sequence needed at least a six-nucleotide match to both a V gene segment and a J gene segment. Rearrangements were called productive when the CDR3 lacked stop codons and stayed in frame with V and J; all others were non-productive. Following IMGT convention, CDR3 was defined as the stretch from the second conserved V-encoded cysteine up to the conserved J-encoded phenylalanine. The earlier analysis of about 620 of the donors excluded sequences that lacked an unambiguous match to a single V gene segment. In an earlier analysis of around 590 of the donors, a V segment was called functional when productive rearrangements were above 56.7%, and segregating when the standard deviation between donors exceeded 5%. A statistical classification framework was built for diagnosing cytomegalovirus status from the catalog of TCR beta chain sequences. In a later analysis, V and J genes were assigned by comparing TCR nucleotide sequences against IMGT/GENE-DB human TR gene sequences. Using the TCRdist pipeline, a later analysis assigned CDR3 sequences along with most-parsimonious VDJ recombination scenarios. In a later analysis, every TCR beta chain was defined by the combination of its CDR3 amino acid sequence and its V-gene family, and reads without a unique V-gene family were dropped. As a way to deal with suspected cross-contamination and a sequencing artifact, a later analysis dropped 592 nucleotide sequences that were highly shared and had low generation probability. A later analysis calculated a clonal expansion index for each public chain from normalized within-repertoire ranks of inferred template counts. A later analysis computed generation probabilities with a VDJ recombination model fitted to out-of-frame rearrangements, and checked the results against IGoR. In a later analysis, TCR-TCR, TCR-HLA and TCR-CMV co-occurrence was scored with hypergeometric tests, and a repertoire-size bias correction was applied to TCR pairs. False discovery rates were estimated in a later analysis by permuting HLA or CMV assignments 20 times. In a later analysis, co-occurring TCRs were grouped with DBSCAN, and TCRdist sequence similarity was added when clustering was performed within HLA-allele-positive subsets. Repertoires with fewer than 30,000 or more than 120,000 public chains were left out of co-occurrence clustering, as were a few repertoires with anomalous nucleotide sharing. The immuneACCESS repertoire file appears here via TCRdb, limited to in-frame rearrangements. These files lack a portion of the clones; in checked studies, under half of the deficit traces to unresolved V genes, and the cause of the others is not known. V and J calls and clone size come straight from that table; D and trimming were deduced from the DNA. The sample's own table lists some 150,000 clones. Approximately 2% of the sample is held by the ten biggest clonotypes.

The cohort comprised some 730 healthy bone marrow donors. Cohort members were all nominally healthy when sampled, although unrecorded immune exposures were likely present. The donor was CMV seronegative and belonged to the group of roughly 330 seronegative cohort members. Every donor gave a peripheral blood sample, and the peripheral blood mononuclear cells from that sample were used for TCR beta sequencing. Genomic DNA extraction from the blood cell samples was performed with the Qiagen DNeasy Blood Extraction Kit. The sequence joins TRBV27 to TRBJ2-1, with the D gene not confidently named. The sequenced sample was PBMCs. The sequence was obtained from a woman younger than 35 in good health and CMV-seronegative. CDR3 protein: CASSLAPLPSSYNEQFF. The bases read TGTGCCAGCAGTTTAGCGCCTCTACCGAGCTCCTACAATGAGCAGTTCTTC.